What follows is one TCR beta chain and its context. Germline V CDR1 and CDR2: SGHRS, YFSETQ. V lost 1 base and J 4 bases, leaving 8 bases between the germline ends. The CDR3 extends over 13 amino acids. The protocol was immunoSEQ multiplex PCR, while the TCRdb copy is restricted to in-frame clones and leaves out a portion. The table records roughly 39,000 clones, roughly nine tenths of them present only once. This record comes from a study of PD-L1 blockade in urothelial cancer. Specified time point: pretreatment peripheral blood. Urothelial carcinoma, locally advanced or metastatic, affected the patients.

This sample comprised PBMCs, obtained around atezolizumab (anti-PD-L1) treatment. This clonotype was sampled from a woman aged 55-69 years with urothelial cancer. The chain employs TRBV5-1 and TRBJ1-1; unclear D gene. In DNA, the CDR3 is TGCGCCAGCAGCTTGATACCGGGCACTGAAGCTTTCTTT. It specifies CASSLIPGTEAFF.